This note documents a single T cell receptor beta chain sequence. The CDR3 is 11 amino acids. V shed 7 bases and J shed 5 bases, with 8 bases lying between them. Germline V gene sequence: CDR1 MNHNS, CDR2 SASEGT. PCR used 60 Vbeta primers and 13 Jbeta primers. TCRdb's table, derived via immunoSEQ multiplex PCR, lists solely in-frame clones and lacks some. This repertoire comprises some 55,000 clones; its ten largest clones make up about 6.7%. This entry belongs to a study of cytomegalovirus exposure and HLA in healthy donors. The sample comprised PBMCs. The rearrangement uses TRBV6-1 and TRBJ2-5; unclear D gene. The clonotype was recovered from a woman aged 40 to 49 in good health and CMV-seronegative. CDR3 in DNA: TGTGCCAGCACCGGAGTGGAGACCCAGTACTTC. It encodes CASTGVETQYF.